This record looks at one T cell receptor beta chain sequence and its context. Its antigen is unidentified. The data stem from a study of shared clonotypes between healthy human individuals. Looking at the study overall: The donor pool was made up of a couple of women and three men aged 18 to 49.

Study results and limitations: Sequencing depth was predicted to influence how clonotypes are shared among donors.

Every subset's genomic DNA went evenly onto several immunoSEQ plates. Some clones are missing from TCRdb's copy, which holds only in-frame ones; the method was immunoSEQ multiplex PCR. The data show 550,000 to 700,000 clones, around 78% seen once. The material sequenced was memory CD4+ T cells sorted from blood. Indicated subset: CD45RA-negative fraction. This receptor was taken from a woman between 25 and 40 years old in good health.

This CDR3 is CASRPIMTETQYF. The CDR3 bases are TGTGCCAGCAGACCGATAATGACTGAGACCCAGTACTTC. This chain joins TRBV6-5 and TRBJ2-5; D not certain. V was pared by 6 bases and J by 5 bases, with 13 bases between. The CDR3 extends over 13 amino acids. Germline values: CDR1 MNHEY, CDR2 SVGAGI.